This TCR beta chain is drawn from a study of regulatory T cells in long-lasting Graves disease. Library construction for TCR beta used iRepertoire HTBI primers and Arm-PCR of CDR3 regions. MiXCR was run by TCRdb on the multiplex PCR reads, yielding one entry per CDR3 protein. The sample holds nearly 350,000 distinct CDR3 sequences, less than 20% seen once. Time point meaning: persistent/refractory GD, antithyroid drugs over 5 years with positive TRAb. PBMC-extracted RNA yielded the TCR library. Germline V lookup: CDR1 LNHDA, CDR2 SQIVND (reference sequence). This CDR3 is built from 17 residues. V lost 2 bases to trimming and J lost 6 bases; unmatched junction nucleotides: 8. In its sample, this clonotype was seen many times.

The sequencing used peripheral blood mononuclear cells (PBMCs), collected when the disease was refractory, from a patient treated with antithyroid drugs. This TCR came from a female donor with Graves disease. The chain has TRBV19 and TRBJ2-2, with 11 nucleotides matching TRBD1. CDR3 bases: TGTGCCAGTAGTATAATACCCGGGACAGGGGGAGCCGGGGAGCTGTTTTTT. Translation gives CASSIIPGTGGAGELFF.